These 20 T cell receptor beta chains share one sample of origin, sequenced in a study of cytomegalovirus exposure and HLA in healthy donors. A multiplex PCR was run with 60 Vbeta primers and 13 Jbeta primers. Profiling relied on immunoSEQ multiplex PCR, and the TCRdb table lists in-frame clones only, not all of them. Among 150,000 to 200,000 clones listed, approximately 80% were seen once. Sequencing was performed on PBMCs. Receptors originate from a girl aged 10-17 years in good health and CMV-seropositive.

The chain couples TRBV4-1 to TRBJ1-5; unclear D gene. Deletions cut 1 base from V and 7 bases from J, with 11 bases between. This CDR3 spans 14 amino acids. Germline lookup yields CDR1 MGHRA and CDR2 YSYEKL. The CDR3 here is CASSQAYGGQPQHF. DNA of the CDR3: TGCGCCAGCAGCCAAGCATACGGAGGCCAGCCCCAGCATTTT.

V gene TRBV10-3 combines with J gene TRBJ2-1; possible D gene TRBD1, 6 bases. The CDR3 spans 15 residues. Germline CDR1 reads ENHRY; CDR2 reads SYGVKD. CDR3 in DNA: TGTGCAACTAAGTCGAGGACAGTAGGGTCTGGTGAGCAGTTCTTC. Its protein is CATKSRTVGSGEQFF.

V and J are TRBV5-1 and TRBJ2-7; weak D call: TRBD2 (6 bases). Looked up from germline, CDR1 is SGHRS and CDR2 is YFSETQ. The CDR3 is 14 residues long. V shed 4 bases and J shed 4 bases, with 15 bases lying between them. Here the CDR3 DNA reads TGCGCCAGCAGCCCCCGGCGGGATCCGTACGAGCAGTACTTC. Translated, it gives CASSPRRDPYEQYF.

This clone was seen a handful of times. The chain carries TRBV9 and TRBJ1-5; D gene unclear. From germline, CDR1 is SGDLS and CDR2 YYNGEE. The V end lost 2 bases, the J end lost 3 bases, and 9 bases lay between the germline ends. The length of the CDR3 is 14 residues. The DNA for the CDR3 is TGTGCCAGCAGCGTCCGGGGAGACAATCAGCCCCAGCATTTT. This translates into CASSVRGDNQPQHF.

This chain connects TRBV7-2 to TRBJ1-5, with D maybe TRBD1 (5 bases). Between the trimmed V and J ends, which lost 4 bases and 2 bases, there was a span of 18 bases. Per the germline V gene, CDR1 is SGHTA and CDR2 is FQGNSA. The CDR3 contains 17 residues. Here the CDR3 reads CASSYETVWIGNQPQHF. Here the CDR3 DNA reads TGTGCCAGCAGCTATGAGACAGTCTGGATAGGCAATCAGCCCCAGCATTTT.

The chain recombines TRBV11-3 with TRBJ2-2; TRBD2 agrees at 8 bases. V lost 5 bases, J lost 1 base, and 6 bases stayed unmatched. There are 16 residues in the CDR3. The germline V gene encodes CDR1 SGHNT and CDR2 YENEEA. The CDR3 is CASSASGSRNTGELFF. CDR3 DNA: TGTGCCAGCAGCGCAAGCGGGAGTCGGAACACCGGGGAGCTGTTTTTT. Full variable domain (remainder filled in from reference TRBV11-3 and TRBJ2-2): EAGVVQSPRYKIIEKKQPVAFWCNPISGHNTLYWYLQNLGQGPELLIRYENEEAVDDSQLPKDRFSAERLKGVDSTLKIQPAELGDSAVYLCASSASGSRNTGELFFGEGSRLTVL.

This clone was seen only once. The chain joins TRBV6-5 to TRBJ1-2; D is uncertain. This CDR3 spans 14 amino acids. CDR1 is MNHEY and CDR2 is SVGAGI in the germline V gene. V was clipped by 0 bases and J by 4 bases, with 9 bases between them. The CDR3 sequence: CASSYSSDFYGYTF. CDR3 bases: TGTGCCAGCAGTTACTCGTCGGACTTCTATGGCTACACCTTC.

V and J are TRBV18 and TRBJ2-7; TRBD1 matches at 11 bases. CDR3 length: 16 residues. From germline, CDR1 is KGHSH and CDR2 LQKENI. The V segment lost 4 bases and the J segment 5 bases; nucleotides outside the gene matches: 10. The CDR3 sequence: CASSLPSRDRGNEQYF. CDR3 nucleotides: TGTGCCAGCTCACTCCCATCCCGGGACAGGGGGAACGAGCAGTACTTC.

This sequence joins TRBV7-6 and TRBJ2-5; D is uncertain. From germline, CDR1 is SGHVS and CDR2 FNYEAQ. The CDR3 is 12 amino acids. The V end lost 5 bases, the J end lost 4 bases, and 8 bases lay between the germline ends. As DNA, the CDR3 is TGTGCCAGCAGCCATCGCGTAGAGACCCAGTACTTC. It codes for CASSHRVETQYF.

The chain links TRBV7-2 to TRBJ2-7; tentative D call: TRBD2 (6 bases). In germline, CDR1 is SGHTA, CDR2 FQGNSA. The CDR3 is made up of 13 amino acids. Trimming removed 0 bases at V and 3 bases at J, with 6 bases between. DNA for the CDR3: TGTGCCAGCAGCTTAGCGGAGGGCTACGAGCAGTACTTC. Its protein product is CASSLAEGYEQYF.

The J gene is TRBJ2-3, the V gene TRBV5-6; a weak D match, TRBD2 (6 bases). In germline, CDR1 is SGHDT, CDR2 YYEEEE. Trimming took 4 bases from V and 3 from J, leaving 18 bases between them. This CDR3 spans 16 amino acids. The CDR3 sequence is CASSPGTWLETDTQYF. The CDR3 nucleotides are TGTGCCAGCAGCCCCGGGACTTGGCTCGAGACAGATACGCAGTATTTT.

The V gene is TRBV15, the J gene TRBJ2-3, with D possibly matching TRBD1 (5 bases). This CDR3 comprises 15 residues. V was cut by 3 bases and J by 2 bases, with 12 bases left in between. CDR1 LNHNV and CDR2 YYDKDF come from the germline V gene (reference sequence). The CDR3 protein is CATSRGGAPTDTQYF. The CDR3 nucleotides read TGTGCCACCAGCAGGGGTGGGGCTCCCACAGATACGCAGTATTTT.

The V call is TRBV7-2, the J call TRBJ2-7, with TRBD2 identical over 10 bases. V lost 0 bases to trimming and J lost 6 bases; unmatched junction nucleotides: 14. The CDR3 runs to 18 residues. Germline V gives CDR1 SGHTA, CDR2 FQGNSA. The CDR3 loop is CASSLAYGLADQGAEQYF. The CDR3 DNA sequence: TGTGCCAGCAGCTTAGCTTACGGACTAGCGGACCAGGGGGCCGAGCAGTACTTC. Based on the CDR3 plus reference TRBV7-2 and TRBJ2-7, the full variable domain is GAGVSQSPSNKVTEKGKDVELRCDPISGHTALYWYRQSLGQGLEFLIYFQGNSAPDKSGLPSDRFSAERTGGSVSTLTIQRTQQEDSAVYLCASSLAYGLADQGAEQYFGPGTRLTVT.

The chain joins TRBV5-1 to TRBJ2-7; the match to TRBD2 covers 8 bases. V lost 0 bases and J lost 3; bases outside the gene matches: 8. The germline gives CDR1 SGHRS, CDR2 YFSETQ. The CDR3 spans 16 residues. Written as DNA, the CDR3 is TGCGCCAGCAGCTTGGGGGGAGCGGGAGTAGGCTACGAGCAGTACTTC. Translating it yields CASSLGGAGVGYEQYF.

This clone was seen more than once but under ten times. CDR3 residues: CATSRDPPGGPYEQYF. DNA of the CDR3: TGTGCCACCAGCAGAGATCCGCCAGGGGGACCCTACGAGCAGTACTTC. V gene TRBV15 combines with J gene TRBJ2-7; TRBD1 aligns across 7 bases. The germline V gene encodes CDR1 LNHNV and CDR2 YYDKDF (reference sequence). This CDR3 region has 16 residues. The V and J ends lost 0 bases and 2 bases, in that order; junction bases with no gene match: 7.

The chain employs TRBV4-3 and TRBJ2-2, with 9 bases identical to TRBD2. J lost 7 bases, V lost 1 base, and 10 bases had no gene match. This CDR3 is 17 amino acids long. Germline CDR1 LGHNA, CDR2 YSLEER. CDR3 DNA: TGCGCCAGCAGCCAAGCCCGGGGTAGCGGGAGTGGCGGGGAGCTGTTTTTT. Translating gives CASSQARGSGSGGELFF.

The genes are TRBV30 and TRBJ1-3, with D unclear. The CDR3 runs to 16 residues. Trimming cost V 2 bases and J 4 bases, with 18 bases left between them. In germline, CDR1 is GTSNPN, CDR2 SVGIG (reference sequence). The CDR3: CAWSSGMGSSGNTIYF. DNA for the CDR3: TGTGCCTGGAGTTCAGGAATGGGCAGCTCAGGAAACACCATATATTTT.

The V call is TRBV5-5, the J call TRBJ2-2, with a weak D call TRBD2 (6 bases). Trimming removed 5 bases at V and 3 bases at J, with 11 bases between. Germline V CDR1 and CDR2: SGHKS, YYEKEE (reference sequence). The CDR3 contains 14 residues. CDR3 sequence (DNA): TGTGCCAGCAGTAGGGAGGTGGACACCGGGGAGCTGTTTTTT. Its translation: CASSREVDTGELFF.

The chain has TRBV5-4 and TRBJ1-4; 12 nucleotides match TRBD1. V trimming: 3 bases; J trimming: 7 bases; junction bases outside the gene matches: 7. The CDR3 is 16 amino acids. Germline-derived CDR1 and CDR2 are SGHNT and YYREEE (reference sequence). In DNA form, the CDR3 reads TGTGCCAGCAGCTCGGGACAGGGGGCGAAGAGTGAAAAACTGTTTTTT. The encoded protein is CASSSGQGAKSEKLFF.

J is TRBJ1-1 and V is TRBV7-9, with D possibly TRBD1 on 6 matching bases. The CDR3 totals 16 residues. V lost 4 bases and J 5 bases, leaving 20 bases between the germline ends. In germline, CDR1 is SEHNR, CDR2 FQNEAQ (reference sequence). The CDR3 coding sequence is TGTGCCAGCAGCTCCCCGCCTGACAGGAGAGGGACTGAAGCTTTCTTT. As protein: CASSSPPDRRGTEAFF. The full variable domain, its missing parts supplied by reference TRBV7-9 and TRBJ1-1, is DTGVSQNPRHKITKRGQNVTFRCDPISEHNRLYWYRQTLGQGPEFLTYFQNEAQLEKSRLLSDRFSAERPKGSFSTLEIQRTEQGDSAMYLCASSSPPDRRGTEAFFGQGTRLTVV.